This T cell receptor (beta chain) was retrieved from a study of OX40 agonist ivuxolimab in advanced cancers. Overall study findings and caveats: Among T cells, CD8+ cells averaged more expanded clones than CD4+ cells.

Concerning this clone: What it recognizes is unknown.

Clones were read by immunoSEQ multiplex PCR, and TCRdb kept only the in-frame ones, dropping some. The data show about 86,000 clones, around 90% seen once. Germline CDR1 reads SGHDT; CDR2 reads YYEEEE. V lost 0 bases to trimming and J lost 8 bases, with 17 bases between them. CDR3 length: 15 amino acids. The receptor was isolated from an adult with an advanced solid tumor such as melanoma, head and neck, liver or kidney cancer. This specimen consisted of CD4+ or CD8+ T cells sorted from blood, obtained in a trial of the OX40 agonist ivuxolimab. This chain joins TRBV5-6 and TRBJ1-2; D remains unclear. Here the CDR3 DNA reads TGTGCCAGCAGCTTGGATGCGACGGCCTTATGGGGCTACACCTTC. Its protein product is CASSLDATALWGYTF. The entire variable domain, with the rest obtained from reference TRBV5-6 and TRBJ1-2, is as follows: DAGVTQSPTHLIKTRGQQVTLRCSPKSGHDTVSWYQQALGQGPQFIFQYYEEEERQRGNFPDRFSGHQFPNYSSELNVNALLLGDSALYLCASSLDATALWGYTFGSGTRLTVV.